A single sample is the source of the 14 T cell receptor beta chains below, sequenced in a study of blood T cell repertoires in COVID-19. TCRdb's table, derived via immunoSEQ multiplex PCR, lists solely in-frame clones and lacks some. Altogether 470,000 or so clones are present, roughly 85% being singletons, with the ten largest covering roughly 3.2%. Sequenced sample: peripheral blood. Receptors originate from a human donor in a cohort sampled during active COVID-19.

The chain links TRBV18 to TRBJ1-1, with D perhaps matching TRBD1 (5 bases). V was cut by 3 bases and J by 8 bases, with 13 bases left in between. This CDR3 has 13 amino acids. The V gene's germline CDR1 is KGHSH and CDR2 LQKENI. CDR3 protein: CASSPIRGEEAFF. The DNA for the CDR3 is TGTGCCAGCTCACCGATCCGGGGGGAGGAAGCTTTCTTT.

The chain recombines TRBV5-4 with TRBJ2-5; 13 nucleotides agree with TRBD2. The V segment lost 0 bases and the J segment 2 bases; nucleotides outside the gene matches: 1. CDR1 and CDR2 from the germline V gene are SGHNT and YYREEE (reference sequence). CDR3 size: 16 residues. Here the CDR3 reads CASSLALAGGQETQYF. The CDR3 nucleotides read TGTGCCAGCAGCTTGGCACTAGCGGGAGGGCAAGAGACCCAGTACTTC.

The chain carries TRBV6-5 and TRBJ2-1; D might be TRBD2 (6 bases). The V gene lost 4 bases and the J gene lost 3 bases, with 10 bases spanning the gap. Germline CDR1 reads MNHEY; CDR2 reads SVGAGI. This CDR3 region has 14 residues. The CDR3 nucleotides are TGTGCCAGCAGTTGGGACTTGCTCTACAATGAGCAGTTCTTC. Translating gives CASSWDLLYNEQFF.

This chain joins TRBV27 and TRBJ2-7; maybe TRBD1 (6 bases). Trimming took off 2 bases at V and 3 bases at J, with 8 bases between the two ends. Germline V gene lookup returns CDR1 MNHEY and CDR2 SMNVEV (reference sequence). CDR3 length: 13 amino acids. The CDR3 DNA sequence: TGTGCCAGCAGTTTAGTGGACAGCTACGAGCAGTACTTC. The encoded protein is CASSLVDSYEQYF.

This clone was recorded once. The chain uses TRBV9 and TRBJ2-1; 8 bases align to TRBD2. With V trimmed by 2 bases and J by 7 bases, 8 bases remained unmatched. The CDR3 is 15 amino acids. Per germline, CDR1 SGDLS and CDR2 YYNGEE. CDR3 amino acids: CASSVSGRGGNEQFF. The CDR3 nucleotides are TGTGCCAGCAGCGTCTCCGGACGGGGGGGGAATGAGCAGTTCTTC. Together with reference TRBV9 and TRBJ2-1, the CDR3 gives the full variable domain: DSGVTQTPKHLITATGQRVTLRCSPRSGDLSVYWYQQSLDQGLQFLIQYYNGEERAKGNILERFSAQQFPDLHSELNLSSLELGDSALYFCASSVSGRGGNEQFFGPGTRLTVL.

Here the CDR3 reads CASSLALASLAKNIQYF. CDR3 DNA: TGTGCCAGCAGCTTAGCGCTAGCATCTCTAGCCAAAAACATTCAGTACTTC. The chain is built from TRBV7-2 and TRBJ2-4; maybe TRBD2 (5 bases). Germline V gene sequence: CDR1 SGHTA, CDR2 FQGNSA. This CDR3 comprises 17 residues. Trimming cost V 0 bases and J 0 bases, with 12 bases left between them.

This chain uses TRBV7-8 with TRBJ1-2; D remains ambiguous. The CDR3 is 14 residues long. Per germline, CDR1 SGHVS and CDR2 FQNEAQ. V was trimmed by 3 bases and J by 3 bases, leaving 11 bases between them. Written as DNA, the CDR3 is TGTGCCAGCAGCTTGGTCCTGGGAGACTATGGCTACACCTTC. Translation: CASSLVLGDYGYTF.

The chain uses TRBV27 and TRBJ2-1, with TRBD1 as a possible D gene (5 bases). V was trimmed by 5 bases and J by 0 bases, leaving 11 bases between them. Germline values: CDR1 MNHEY, CDR2 SMNVEV (reference sequence). The length of the CDR3 is 15 residues. The CDR3 reads CASSIDRYSYNEQFF. The DNA for the CDR3 is TGTGCCAGCAGTATCGACAGATACTCCTACAATGAGCAGTTCTTC.

V usage is TRBV6-2 or TRBV6-3 and J usage is TRBJ2-5; the match to TRBD2 covers 7 bases. The J segment lost 2 bases and the V segment lost 2 bases, leaving 5 bases of the junction unmatched. The CDR3 is 15 residues long. Germline V CDR1 and CDR2: MNHEY, SVGEGT. CDR3 sequence reads: CASSYHAAGQETQYF. Written as DNA, the CDR3 is TGTGCCAGCAGTTACCACGCAGCGGGGCAAGAGACCCAGTACTTC.

This clone has more than one count but fewer than ten. The V gene is TRBV9, the J gene TRBJ2-7; 7 nucleotides line up with TRBD2. The CDR3 is 16 amino acids. Germline V gives CDR1 SGDLS, CDR2 YYNGEE. V shed 4 bases, J shed 2 bases, and the junction held 12 bases outside the gene matches. For the CDR3, the DNA is TGTGCCAGCAGCCCCCAATTTCTAGCGGTCGCCTACGAGCAGTACTTC. Amino acids: CASSPQFLAVAYEQYF.

This clone occurred a few times. The V gene is TRBV10-3, the J gene TRBJ2-1; 7 bases fit TRBD1. The V gene end was trimmed by 4 bases and the J gene end by 7 bases; junction bases not matched to a gene: 7. Per the germline V gene, CDR1 is ENHRY and CDR2 is SYGVKD. The CDR3 runs to 14 residues. The CDR3 sequence: CAISGWDRFNEQFF. DNA of the CDR3: TGTGCCATCAGTGGATGGGACAGATTTAATGAGCAGTTCTTC.

This clone was seen ten or more times. V is TRBV2 and J is TRBJ2-2, with D uncertain. The CDR3 contains 14 residues. The germline CDR1 and CDR2 sequences are SNHLY and FYNNEI. V was clipped by 8 bases and J by 7 bases, with 17 bases between them. The CDR3 region is CASLLRQAGGELFF. Written as DNA, the CDR3 is TGTGCCAGCCTCCTCAGGCAAGCCGGCGGGGAGCTGTTTTTT.

The gene calls are TRBV15 and TRBJ2-3; 7 bases match TRBD2. This CDR3 is built from 13 residues. Germline V gene lookup returns CDR1 LNHNV and CDR2 YYDKDF (reference sequence). The ends lost 4 bases at V and 5 bases at J; junction bases unmatched: 3. CDR3 amino acids: CATSKGTIDTQYF. In DNA form, the CDR3 reads TGTGCCACCAGCAAAGGGACTATAGATACGCAGTATTTT.

The V and J genes are TRBV10-3 and TRBJ2-1; D unclear. Trimming cost V 3 bases and J 6 bases, with 12 bases left between them. Germline loops: CDR1 ENHRY, CDR2 SYGVKD. This CDR3 contains 14 residues. The CDR3 is CAISEPLLINEQFF. The CDR3 DNA reads TGTGCCATCAGTGAACCGCTACTCATCAATGAGCAGTTCTTC.